The 20 T cell receptor beta chains given below trace back to one sample, sequenced in a study of T cell responses to AZD1222 COVID-19 vaccine. Profiling relied on immunoSEQ multiplex PCR, and the TCRdb table lists in-frame clones only, not all of them. The sample records around 100,000 clones, about 88% being singletons. This sample comprised peripheral blood, obtained on day 0 of AZD1222 vaccination. The origin of the receptors is an adult in good health.

The chain has TRBV28 and TRBJ1-2; 9 bases are a match to TRBD1. After removal of 6 bases from V and 8 bases from J, the junction contained 13 bases not matched to a gene. The CDR3 totals 15 residues. The V gene's germline CDR1 is MDHEN and CDR2 SYDVKM. The CDR3 here is CASSAGTGFWGGYTF. The CDR3 bases are TGTGCCAGCAGCGCCGGGACAGGGTTTTGGGGGGGCTACACCTTC.

The chain employs TRBV5-3 and TRBJ2-7, with a possible D match to TRBD1 (5 bases). TRBV5-3 is known as an ORF, though its function is uncertain. With 1 base removed from V and 4 bases from J, the gap between germline ends came to 27 bases. The CDR3 totals 19 residues. The CDR3 is CARSLNHARQLTKKYEQYF. In DNA form, the CDR3 reads TGTGCCAGAAGCTTGAATCATGCCCGACAGCTAACGAAGAAATACGAGCAGTACTTC.

Here the CDR3 reads CSVETSGSSYEQYF. The CDR3 DNA sequence: TGCAGCGTTGAAACTAGCGGGAGCTCCTACGAGCAGTACTTC. The chain links TRBV29-1 to TRBJ2-7; 11 positions match TRBD2. Per germline, CDR1 SQVTM and CDR2 ANQGSEA. This CDR3 comprises 14 residues. V gave up 2 bases and J gave up 0 bases; unmatched junction bases: 0.

The J gene is TRBJ2-5, the V gene TRBV5-6, with TRBD2 matching over 11 bases. The CDR3 totals 15 residues. Germline assignment: CDR1 SGHDT and CDR2 YYEEEE. Losses at the gene ends were 2 bases for V and 1 base for J; bases not matched to a gene: 1. The CDR3 DNA is TGTGCCAGCAGCTTTGGGACTAGCGGCCAAGAGACCCAGTACTTC. As protein: CASSFGTSGQETQYF.

The J gene is TRBJ2-2, the V gene TRBV28; D might be TRBD2 (7 bases). V shed 2 bases and J shed 2 bases, with 12 bases lying between them. CDR1 and CDR2 (germline): MDHEN, SYDVKM. This CDR3 contains 16 residues. The CDR3 coding sequence is TGTGCCAGCAGTTTACCGGGGGGCTATAACACCGGGGAGCTGTTTTTT. Encoded protein: CASSLPGGYNTGELFF.

This clone was picked up a small number of times. CDR3 in DNA: TGTGCCAGCAGTTTCGCCGGGACTTTGGTCAACACCATATATTTT. Its protein is CASSFAGTLVNTIYF. The chain carries TRBV28 and TRBJ1-3; TRBD1 is a possible D gene (5 bases). Germline-derived CDR1 and CDR2 are MDHEN and SYDVKM. Trimming took off 3 bases at V and 7 bases at J, with 16 bases between the two ends. The CDR3 sequence is 15 residues long.

The chain uses TRBV2 and TRBJ2-7, with D perhaps matching TRBD2 (6 bases). Trimming removed 0 bases at V and 9 bases at J, with 15 bases between. CDR3 size: 14 residues. Germline V gene data show CDR1 as SNHLY and CDR2 as FYNNEI. The CDR3 loop is CASSEALPHGGQYF. The CDR3 DNA follows: TGTGCCAGCAGTGAAGCGCTACCCCACGGGGGGCAGTACTTC.

The V call is TRBV4-2, the J call TRBJ2-7; TRBD2 agrees at 8 bases. This CDR3 region has 15 residues. Germline-derived CDR1 and CDR2 are LGHNA and YNFKEQ. The V gene end was trimmed by 0 bases and the J gene end by 0 bases; junction bases not matched to a gene: 1. The CDR3 spells CASSQDSGNSYEQYF. For the CDR3, the DNA is TGTGCCAGCAGCCAAGATAGCGGGAACTCCTACGAGCAGTACTTC.

Only a few counts were recorded for this clone. The J gene is TRBJ2-7, the V gene TRBV4-1, with D perhaps TRBD1 or TRBD2 (5 bases each). The CDR3 runs to 15 residues. From germline, CDR1 is MGHRA and CDR2 YSYEKL. Trimming took 4 bases from V and 5 from J, leaving 18 bases between them. The CDR3 sequence is CASSRPGPLRDEQYF. In DNA form, the CDR3 reads TGCGCCAGCAGCCGTCCGGGACCCCTAAGAGACGAGCAGTACTTC.

This clone was detected only once. J is TRBJ2-2 and V is TRBV12-3 or TRBV12-4; 8 nucleotides match TRBD1. The CDR3 has 13 amino acids. The J segment lost 11 bases and the V segment lost 1 base, leaving 3 bases of the junction unmatched. The CDR3 sequence: CASSLGGQVELFF. Here the CDR3 DNA reads TGTGCCAGCAGTTTAGGGGGACAGGTTGAGCTGTTTTTT.

The chain combines TRBV5-1 with TRBJ2-1; unclear D gene. Germline V gene sequence: CDR1 SGHRS, CDR2 YFSETQ. Trimming pared 2 bases from V and 10 bases from J, leaving 7 bases between. CDR3 length: 11 residues. CDR3 DNA: TGCGCCAGCAGCTTCCGACAAGAGCAGTTCTTC. Translated: CASSFRQEQFF.

The V and J genes are TRBV2 and TRBJ2-3, with a possible D match to TRBD1 (6 bases). The germline CDR1 and CDR2 sequences are SNHLY and FYNNEI. The V gene lost 3 bases and the J gene lost 0 bases, with 10 bases spanning the gap. The CDR3 runs 15 residues. The CDR3 DNA follows: TGTGCCAGCAGTGAGGACAGTACTAGCACAGATACGCAGTATTTT. Its protein is CASSEDSTSTDTQYF.

This chain links TRBV21-1 with TRBJ2-1; no DNA check was done on the table's D call, TRBD1. TRBV21-1 is flagged as a pseudogene. The CDR3 has 15 amino acids. The CDR3 DNA follows: TGTGCCAGCAGCAACCGGGACAGGGGTTACAATGAGCAGTTCTTC. Translated, it gives CASSNRDRGYNEQFF.

Only a few counts were recorded for this clone. V and J are TRBV6-2 or TRBV6-3 and TRBJ2-5, with TRBD1 matching 9 bases. Germline CDR1 is MNHEY and CDR2 is SVGEGT. This CDR3 has 14 amino acids. The junction had 3 bases not matched to a gene; V was cut back by 2 bases and J by 5 bases. The chain's CDR3 is CASSYLGTGETQYF. The CDR3 bases are TGTGCCAGCAGTTACCTCGGGACAGGGGAGACCCAGTACTTC.

The rearrangement uses TRBV2 and TRBJ2-7; no clear D. CDR1 and CDR2 (germline): SNHLY, FYNNEI. CDR3 length: 13 residues. The ends were cut back, 3 bases at V and 1 base at J, with 7 bases in the middle. CDR3 loop: CASSDGQSYEQYF. DNA of the CDR3: TGTGCCAGCAGTGATGGGCAGTCCTACGAGCAGTACTTC.

This chain joins TRBV6-2 or TRBV6-3 and TRBJ2-7; D possibly corresponds to TRBD2 (6 bases). Trimming removed 5 bases from V and 0 bases from J, with 17 bases in between. From germline, CDR1 is MNHEY and CDR2 SVGEGT. This CDR3 has 16 amino acids. CDR3 coding DNA: TGTGCCAGCAGTGGTGTCGGGGGTTCCCCCTCCTACGAGCAGTACTTC. Translation gives CASSGVGGSPSYEQYF.

V gene TRBV9 combines with J gene TRBJ2-1; 8 bases fit TRBD2. V shed 0 bases and J 3 bases; nucleotides not matched to a gene: 5. The CDR3 contains 16 residues. The germline V gene has CDR1 SGDLS and CDR2 YYNGEE. CDR3 region: CASSVDSGGYYNEQFF. The CDR3 DNA is TGTGCCAGCAGCGTAGACTCGGGGGGGTACTACAATGAGCAGTTCTTC.

The rearrangement joins TRBV28 to TRBJ1-2; the D is unclear. Between the trimmed V and J ends, which lost 3 bases and 4 bases, there was a span of 15 bases. This CDR3 is 15 amino acids long. Looked up from germline, CDR1 is MDHEN and CDR2 is SYDVKM. This CDR3 is CASSFSGERSYGYTF. The CDR3 coding sequence is TGTGCCAGCAGTTTTTCTGGGGAGCGCAGCTATGGCTACACCTTC.

This clone has a single count. The CDR3 coding sequence is TGTGCCAGCAGCTCCCAGGGGCGCCGAAGCACTGAAGCTTTCTTT. Its translation is CASSSQGRRSTEAFF. The rearrangement uses TRBV7-2 and TRBJ1-1; a possible D gene is TRBD1 (6 bases). The V end lost 4 bases, the J end lost 4 bases, and 16 bases lay between the germline ends. The CDR3 is 15 residues long. CDR1 and CDR2 from the germline V gene are SGHTA and FQGNSA.

This chain joins TRBV5-1 and TRBJ1-1, with 9 bases matching TRBD1. There are 15 residues in the CDR3. The germline V gene encodes CDR1 SGHRS and CDR2 YFSETQ. Germline trimming cut 4 bases from V and 0 bases from J; bases unmatched to any gene: 4. The CDR3 coding sequence is TGCGCCAGCAGCCTACAGGGGGCTCTGAACACTGAAGCTTTCTTT. Residues: CASSLQGALNTEAFF.